This entry describes one T cell receptor (beta chain). As yet, its antigen is unknown. The same CDR3 can be traced to other DNA sequences in this sample. Sequencing used immunoSEQ multiplex PCR; TCRdb keeps in-frame clones, though not all of them. The table shows about 800,000 clones, with 96% occurring only once. This sample is drawn from a study of shared clonotypes between healthy human individuals. Findings of the study overall: The study found lower generation probabilities in non-shared clonotypes than in those shared by all four donors. The diversity represented, both genetic and in exposure history, was limited by few donors.

The naive CD8 population came from CD45RO-negative cells selected for CCR7, without terminally differentiated effector memory CD45RA+ cells. All donors qualified as healthy HIV-negative adults and had experienced no recent acute infections or vaccinations. Sequenced input: naive CD8+ T cells sorted from blood. The sequence derives from a man aged 25-45 years in good health.

CDR3 sequence (DNA): TGTGCCAGCTCACCACCGACTAGCGGCTCCTACAATGAGCAGTTCTTC. Its protein product is CASSPPTSGSYNEQFF. The chain links TRBV18 to TRBJ2-1, with 9 bases lining up with TRBD2. Germline-derived CDR1 and CDR2 are KGHSH and LQKENI. The CDR3 totals 16 residues. V gave up 0 bases and J gave up 0 bases; unmatched junction bases: 0.